This TCR beta chain was profiled in a study of OX40 agonist ivuxolimab in advanced cancers. Assay: immunoSEQ multiplex PCR; the TCRdb copy retains only in-frame clones and omits some. The sample holds about 26,000 clones, over 60% seen once. Collection of blood occurred at baseline, at cycle 4 day 1, and at cycle 7 day 1. Comments on this clone: Its specificity is unknown.

Whole-study results and caveats: In the expanded peripheral T cells, antigen specificity was never determined.

Germline V gene lookup returns CDR1 SGHVS and CDR2 FNYEAQ. This CDR3 has 14 amino acids. The origin of this receptor is an adult with an advanced solid tumor such as melanoma, head and neck, liver or kidney cancer. The specimen comprised CD4+ or CD8+ T cells sorted from blood, sampled in a trial of the OX40 agonist ivuxolimab. The chain combines TRBV7-6 with TRBJ2-5, with 11 bases fitting TRBD1. The DNA end favors TRBJ2-7, so the J call may be wrong. The CDR3 DNA sequence: TGTGCCAGCAGCTTGGGACAGGGGGCCTACGAGCAGTACTTC. Its protein is CASSLGQGAYEQYF.